The entry below describes one T cell receptor (beta chain). Antigen unknown. The data were obtained in a study of cytomegalovirus exposure and HLA in healthy donors. General study points: A previous analysis found most TCR beta V segments productive roughly 90% or roughly 30% of the time. Among the most significant clusters, several appeared linked to common viral pathogens in a later analysis. Usually a TCR sequence was rare, but some public TCRs were found in many donors. TCR beta sequences reportedly predicted the HLA-A and HLA-B alleles of most subjects accurately.

With 4 bases clipped from V and 5 bases from J, the junction kept 6 bases outside the gene matches. Germline V gene sequence: CDR1 SGHRS, CDR2 YFSETQ. The CDR3 is made up of 14 amino acids. Both 60 Vbeta primers and 13 Jbeta primers went into the PCR. Measured with immunoSEQ multiplex PCR; TCRdb has only the in-frame clones, and not every one. The repertoire holds under 250,000 clones, roughly 79% seen once, with less than 2% in the top ten. The sequence was collected from a male donor in good health and CMV-seronegative. Sample: PBMCs. This chain uses TRBV5-1 with TRBJ1-2; 9 bases line up with TRBD1. The CDR3 reads CASSVGTGKYGYTF. The CDR3 nucleotides are TGCGCCAGCAGCGTTGGGACAGGGAAGTATGGCTACACCTTC.